Detailed here is one TCR beta chain. These data originate in a study of technical replicates of blood from a handful of donors. Method: immunoSEQ multiplex PCR; TCRdb's copy keeps in-frame clones and lacks some. In the table there are 75,000 to 90,000 clones, about 93% of which are singletons. V was clipped by 9 bases and J by 1 base, with 19 bases between them. Germline V CDR1 and CDR2: MDHEN, SYDVKM. CDR3 length equals 15 residues. This TCR came from a human donor in good health. This chain uses TRBV28 with TRBJ2-7; a possible D gene is TRBD1 (6 bases). What was sequenced was T cells isolated from PBMCs. CDR3 sequence reads: CARLPGERGSYEQYF. CDR3 DNA sequence: TGTGCCAGGCTACCAGGGGAGAGGGGTTCCTACGAGCAGTACTTC.